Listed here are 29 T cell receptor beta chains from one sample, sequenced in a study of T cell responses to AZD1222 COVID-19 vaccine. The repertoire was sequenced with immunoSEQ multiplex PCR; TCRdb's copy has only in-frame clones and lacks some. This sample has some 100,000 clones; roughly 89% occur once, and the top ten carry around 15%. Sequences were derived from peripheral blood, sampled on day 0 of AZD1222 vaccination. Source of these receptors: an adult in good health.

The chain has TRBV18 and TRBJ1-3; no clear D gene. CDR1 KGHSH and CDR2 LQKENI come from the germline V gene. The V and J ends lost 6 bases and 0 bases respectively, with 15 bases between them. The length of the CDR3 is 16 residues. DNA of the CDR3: TGTGCCAGCTCCCCGGGCGCGTGGCCCTCTGGAAACACCATATATTTT. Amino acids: CASSPGAWPSGNTIYF. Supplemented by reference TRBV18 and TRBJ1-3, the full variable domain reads NAGVMQNPRHLVRRRGQEARLRCSPMKGHSHVYWYRQLPEEGLKFMVYLQKENIIDESGMPKERFSAEFPKEGPSILRIQQVVRGDSAAYFCASSPGAWPSGNTIYFGEGSWLTVV.

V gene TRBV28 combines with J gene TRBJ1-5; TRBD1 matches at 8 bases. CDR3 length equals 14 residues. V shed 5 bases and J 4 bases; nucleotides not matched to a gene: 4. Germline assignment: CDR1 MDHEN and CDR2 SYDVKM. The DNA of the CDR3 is TGTGCCAGCAGTGTGGACAGGGCGAATCAGCCCCAGCATTTT. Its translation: CASSVDRANQPQHF.

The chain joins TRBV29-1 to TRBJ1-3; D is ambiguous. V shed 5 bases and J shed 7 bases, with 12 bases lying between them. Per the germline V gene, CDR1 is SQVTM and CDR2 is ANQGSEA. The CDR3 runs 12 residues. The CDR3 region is CSVLVSDNTIYF. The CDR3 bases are TGCAGCGTTCTTGTTAGCGATAACACCATATATTTT.

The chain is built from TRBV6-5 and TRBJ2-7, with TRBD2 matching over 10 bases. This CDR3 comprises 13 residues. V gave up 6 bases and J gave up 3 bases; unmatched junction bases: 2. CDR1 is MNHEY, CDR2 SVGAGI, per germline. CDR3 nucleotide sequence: TGTGCCAGCAGCGTAGCGGGGGGCTACGAGCAGTACTTC. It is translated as CASSVAGGYEQYF.

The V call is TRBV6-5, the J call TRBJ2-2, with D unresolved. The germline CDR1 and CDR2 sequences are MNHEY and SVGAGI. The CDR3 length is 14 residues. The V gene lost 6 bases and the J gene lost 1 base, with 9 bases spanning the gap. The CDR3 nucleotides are TGTGCCAGCAGCTCGAGAGGGAACACCGGGGAGCTGTTTTTT. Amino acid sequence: CASSSRGNTGELFF.

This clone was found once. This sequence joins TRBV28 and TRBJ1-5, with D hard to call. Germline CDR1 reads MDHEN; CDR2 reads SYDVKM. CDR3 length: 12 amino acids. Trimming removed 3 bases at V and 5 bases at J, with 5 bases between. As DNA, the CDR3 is TGTGCCAGCAGTTTCCCCCATCAGCCCCAGCATTTT. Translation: CASSFPHQPQHF.

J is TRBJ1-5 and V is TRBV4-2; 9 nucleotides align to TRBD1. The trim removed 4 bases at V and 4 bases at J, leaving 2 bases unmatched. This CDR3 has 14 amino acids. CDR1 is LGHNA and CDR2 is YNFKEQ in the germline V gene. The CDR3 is CASSRDRANQPQHF. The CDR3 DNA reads TGTGCCAGCAGCCGGGACAGGGCTAATCAGCCCCAGCATTTT.

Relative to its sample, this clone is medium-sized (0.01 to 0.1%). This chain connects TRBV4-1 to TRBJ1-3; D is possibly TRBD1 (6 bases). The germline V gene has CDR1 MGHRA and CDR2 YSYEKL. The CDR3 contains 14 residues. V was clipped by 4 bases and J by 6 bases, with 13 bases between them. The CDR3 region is CASSRNQGSNTIYF. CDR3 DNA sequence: TGCGCCAGCAGCCGGAATCAGGGGTCAAACACCATATATTTT.

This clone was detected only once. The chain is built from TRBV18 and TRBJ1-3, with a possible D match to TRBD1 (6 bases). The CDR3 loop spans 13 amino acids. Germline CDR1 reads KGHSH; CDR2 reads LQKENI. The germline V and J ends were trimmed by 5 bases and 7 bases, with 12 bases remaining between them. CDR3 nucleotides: TGTGCCAGCTCAAAGGACAGCACGAACACCATATATTTT. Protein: CASSKDSTNTIYF. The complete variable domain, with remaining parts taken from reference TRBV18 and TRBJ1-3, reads NAGVMQNPRHLVRRRGQEARLRCSPMKGHSHVYWYRQLPEEGLKFMVYLQKENIIDESGMPKERFSAEFPKEGPSILRIQQVVRGDSAAYFCASSKDSTNTIYFGEGSWLTVV.

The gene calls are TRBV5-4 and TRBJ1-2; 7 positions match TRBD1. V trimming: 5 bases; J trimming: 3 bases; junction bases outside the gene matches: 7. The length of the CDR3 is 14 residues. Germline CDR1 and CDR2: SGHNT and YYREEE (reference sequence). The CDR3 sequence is CASRKQGLDYGYTF. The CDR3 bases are TGTGCCAGCAGGAAACAGGGGTTGGACTATGGCTACACCTTC.

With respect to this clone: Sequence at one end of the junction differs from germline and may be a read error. The CDR3 spells CASSAGTENQAQHF. As DNA, the CDR3 is TGTGCCAGCAGCGCTGGGACAGAGAATCAGGCCCAGCATTTT. The rearrangement joins TRBV5-6 to TRBJ1-5, with TRBD1 identical over 7 bases. The CDR3 consists of 14 residues. Germline CDR1 reads SGHDT; CDR2 reads YYEEEE.

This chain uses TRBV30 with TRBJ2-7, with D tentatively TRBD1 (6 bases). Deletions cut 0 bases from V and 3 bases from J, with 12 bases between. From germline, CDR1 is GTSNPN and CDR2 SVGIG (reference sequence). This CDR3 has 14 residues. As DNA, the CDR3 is TGTGCCTGGAGTGTAATTGGGACAAGCTACGAGCAGTACTTC. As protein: CAWSVIGTSYEQYF. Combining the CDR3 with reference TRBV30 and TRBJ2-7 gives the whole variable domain SQTIHQWPATLVQPVGSPLSLECTVEGTSNPNLYWYRQAAGRGLQLLFYSVGIGQISSEVPQNLSASRPQDRQFILSSKKLLLSDSGFYLCAWSVIGTSYEQYFGPGTRLTVT.

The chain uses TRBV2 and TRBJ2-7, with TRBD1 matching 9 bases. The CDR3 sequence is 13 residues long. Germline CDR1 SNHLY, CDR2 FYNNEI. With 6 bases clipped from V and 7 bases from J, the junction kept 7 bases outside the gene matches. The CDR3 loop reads CASSPQGAGEQYF. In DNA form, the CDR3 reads TGTGCCAGCAGCCCACAGGGGGCGGGGGAGCAGTACTTC.

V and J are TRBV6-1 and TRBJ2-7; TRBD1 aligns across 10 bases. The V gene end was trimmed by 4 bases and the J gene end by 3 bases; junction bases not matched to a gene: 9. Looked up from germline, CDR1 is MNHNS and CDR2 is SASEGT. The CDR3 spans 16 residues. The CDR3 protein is CASSGEPGQGIYEQYF. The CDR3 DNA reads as TGTGCCAGCAGTGGAGAGCCGGGACAGGGGATCTACGAGCAGTACTTC.

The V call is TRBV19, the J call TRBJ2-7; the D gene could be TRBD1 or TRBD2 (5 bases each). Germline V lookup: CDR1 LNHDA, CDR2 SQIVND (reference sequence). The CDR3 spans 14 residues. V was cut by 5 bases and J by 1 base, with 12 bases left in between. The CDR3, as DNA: TGTGCCAGTAGTCCCCCGGGACGGTCCTACGAGCAGTACTTC. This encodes CASSPPGRSYEQYF.

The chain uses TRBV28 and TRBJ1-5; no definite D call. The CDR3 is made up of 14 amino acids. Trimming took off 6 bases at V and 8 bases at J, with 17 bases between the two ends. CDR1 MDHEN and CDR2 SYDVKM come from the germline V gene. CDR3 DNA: TGTGCCAGCAGGCTGGGTGGAGCACAAAAGCCCCAGCATTTT. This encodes CASRLGGAQKPQHF.

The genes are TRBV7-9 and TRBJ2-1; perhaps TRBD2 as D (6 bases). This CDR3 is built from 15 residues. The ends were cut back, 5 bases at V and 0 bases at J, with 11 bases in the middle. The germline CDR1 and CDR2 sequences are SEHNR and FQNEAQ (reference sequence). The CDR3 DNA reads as TGTGCCAGCAGCGGCCTGGGGGGCTCCTACAATGAGCAGTTCTTC. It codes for CASSGLGGSYNEQFF.

The CDR3 nucleotides read TGTGCCAGCAGTGACGCTAGCGGGAACTACGAGCAGTACTTC. This codes for CASSDASGNYEQYF. The chain links TRBV2 to TRBJ2-7; TRBD2 aligns across 9 bases. Germline values: CDR1 SNHLY, CDR2 FYNNEI. The CDR3 is made up of 14 amino acids. With 3 bases clipped from V and 3 bases from J, the junction kept 3 bases outside the gene matches.

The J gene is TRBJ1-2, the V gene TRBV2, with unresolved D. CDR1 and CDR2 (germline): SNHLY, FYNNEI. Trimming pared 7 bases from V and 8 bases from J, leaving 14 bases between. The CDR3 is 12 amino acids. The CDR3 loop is CASMYLAGGYTF. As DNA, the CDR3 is TGTGCCAGCATGTATCTAGCAGGAGGCTACACCTTC.

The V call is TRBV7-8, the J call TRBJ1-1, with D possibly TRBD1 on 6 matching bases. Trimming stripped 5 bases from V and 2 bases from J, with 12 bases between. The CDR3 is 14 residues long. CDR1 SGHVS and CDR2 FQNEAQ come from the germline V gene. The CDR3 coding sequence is TGTGCCAGCAGCCCCCGGACAGTCAACACTGAAGCTTTCTTT. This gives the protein CASSPRTVNTEAFF.

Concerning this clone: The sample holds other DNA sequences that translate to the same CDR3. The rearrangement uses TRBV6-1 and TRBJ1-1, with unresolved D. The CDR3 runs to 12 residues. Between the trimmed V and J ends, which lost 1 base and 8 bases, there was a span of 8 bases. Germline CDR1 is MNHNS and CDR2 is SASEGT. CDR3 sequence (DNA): TGTGCCAGCAGTGAAGGGGGTAGGGAAGCTTTCTTT. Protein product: CASSEGGREAFF.

The CDR3 sequence is CASSRDFQSTDTQYF. The CDR3 DNA follows: TGTGCCAGCAGCCGGGACTTCCAAAGCACAGATACGCAGTATTTT. This chain connects TRBV2 to TRBJ2-3; tentatively, D is TRBD2 (6 bases). Germline values: CDR1 SNHLY, CDR2 FYNNEI. V lost 6 bases, J lost 0 bases, and 13 bases lay in between. The CDR3 spans 15 residues.

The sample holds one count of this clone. The CDR3 loop is CAGEGSGEQFF. DNA for the CDR3: TGTGCCGGTGAGGGGAGCGGGGAGCAGTTCTTC. The chain uses TRBV7-9 and TRBJ2-1, with a tentative D call TRBD2 (6 bases). The length of the CDR3 is 11 residues. V dropped 11 bases and J dropped 10 bases, with 15 bases sitting between them. Looked up from germline, CDR1 is SEHNR and CDR2 is FQNEAQ (reference sequence).

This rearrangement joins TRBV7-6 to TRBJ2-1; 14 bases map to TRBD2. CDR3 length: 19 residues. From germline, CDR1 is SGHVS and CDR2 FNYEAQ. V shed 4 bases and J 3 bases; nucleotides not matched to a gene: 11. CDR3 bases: TGTGCCAGCAGCTCCCCCGGGACTAGCGGGAGTGATGGCTACAATGAGCAGTTCTTC. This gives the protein CASSSPGTSGSDGYNEQFF.

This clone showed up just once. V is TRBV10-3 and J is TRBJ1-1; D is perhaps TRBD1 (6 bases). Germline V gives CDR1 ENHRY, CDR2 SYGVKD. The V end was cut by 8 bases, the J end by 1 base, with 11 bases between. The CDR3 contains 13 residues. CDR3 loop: CAISSTGNTEAFF. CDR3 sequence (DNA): TGTGCCATCTCCTCGACAGGGAACACTGAAGCTTTCTTT.

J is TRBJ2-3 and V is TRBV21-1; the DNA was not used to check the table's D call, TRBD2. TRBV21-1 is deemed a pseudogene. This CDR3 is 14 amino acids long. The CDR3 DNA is TGTGCCACCCCGGCGGGGTCCCTCACAGATACGCAGTATTTT. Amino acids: CATPAGSLTDTQYF.

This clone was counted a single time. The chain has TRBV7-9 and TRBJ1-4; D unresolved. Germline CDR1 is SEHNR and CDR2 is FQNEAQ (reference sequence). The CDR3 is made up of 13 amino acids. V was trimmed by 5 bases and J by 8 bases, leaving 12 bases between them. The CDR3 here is CASSPGGYEKLFF. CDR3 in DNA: TGTGCCAGCAGCCCCGGAGGGTACGAAAAACTGTTTTTT.

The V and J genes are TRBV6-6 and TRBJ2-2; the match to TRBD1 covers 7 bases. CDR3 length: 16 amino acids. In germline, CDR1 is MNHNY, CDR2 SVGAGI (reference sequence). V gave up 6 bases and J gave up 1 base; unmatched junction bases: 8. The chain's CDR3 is CASRRSGGRNTGELFF. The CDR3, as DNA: TGTGCCAGCAGGCGATCAGGGGGTCGGAACACCGGGGAGCTGTTTTTT.

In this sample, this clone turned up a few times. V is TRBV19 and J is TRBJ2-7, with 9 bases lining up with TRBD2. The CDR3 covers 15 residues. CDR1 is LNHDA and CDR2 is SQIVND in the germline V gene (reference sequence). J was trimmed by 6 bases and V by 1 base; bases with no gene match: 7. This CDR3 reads CASSIGLAGRREQYF. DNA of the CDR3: TGTGCCAGTAGTATAGGGCTAGCGGGAAGGCGCGAGCAGTACTTC.